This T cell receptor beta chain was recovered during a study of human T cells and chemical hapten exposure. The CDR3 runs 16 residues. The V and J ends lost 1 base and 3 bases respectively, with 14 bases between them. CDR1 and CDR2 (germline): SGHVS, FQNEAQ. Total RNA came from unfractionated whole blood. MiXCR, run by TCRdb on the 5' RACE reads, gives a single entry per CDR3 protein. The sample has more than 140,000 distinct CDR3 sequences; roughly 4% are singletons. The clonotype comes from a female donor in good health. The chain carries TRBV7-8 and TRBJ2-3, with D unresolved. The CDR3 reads CASSLGGDWLTDTQYF. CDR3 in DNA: TGTGCCAGCAGCTTAGGTGGTGACTGGCTGACAGATACGCAGTATTTT.